The T cell receptor (beta chain) described here comes from a study of blood T cell repertoires in COVID-19. The assay was immunoSEQ multiplex PCR, and TCRdb's table has in-frame clones only and misses some. Counted here are about 310,000 clones, over 75% occurring once; the ten biggest clones make up around a tenth. This TCR was recovered from a middle-aged woman who had recovered from COVID-19. The material sequenced was PBMCs or T cells enriched from blood (not recorded which).

The CDR3 is CASRGGSAYEQYF. CDR3 DNA sequence: TGTGCCAGCCGGGGCGGGAGCGCCTACGAGCAGTACTTC. This chain uses TRBV11-2 with TRBJ2-7; 7 bases fit TRBD2. The germline V gene encodes CDR1 SGHAT and CDR2 FQNNGV. V was pared by 8 bases and J by 2 bases, with 6 bases of the junction left unmatched. The CDR3 runs 13 residues.